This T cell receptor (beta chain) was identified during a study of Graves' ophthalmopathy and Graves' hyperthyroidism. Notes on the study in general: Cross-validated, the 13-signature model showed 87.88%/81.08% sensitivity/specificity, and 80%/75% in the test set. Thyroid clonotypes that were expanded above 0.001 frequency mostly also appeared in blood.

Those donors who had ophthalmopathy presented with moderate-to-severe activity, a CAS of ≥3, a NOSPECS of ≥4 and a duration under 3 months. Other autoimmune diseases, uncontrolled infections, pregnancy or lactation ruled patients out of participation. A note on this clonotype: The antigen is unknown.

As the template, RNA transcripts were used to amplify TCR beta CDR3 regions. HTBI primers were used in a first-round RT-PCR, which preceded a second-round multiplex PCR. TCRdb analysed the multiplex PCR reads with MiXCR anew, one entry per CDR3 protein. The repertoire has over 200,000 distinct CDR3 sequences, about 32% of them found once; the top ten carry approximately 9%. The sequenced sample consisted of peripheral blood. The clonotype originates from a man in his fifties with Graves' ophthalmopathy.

For the CDR3, the DNA is TGTGCCAGCAGTGAACCCGCAGGGGGCGAGGAGACCCAGTACTTC. As protein: CASSEPAGGEETQYF. The V gene is TRBV6-1, the J gene TRBJ2-5; 8 bases agree with TRBD1. V dropped 2 bases and J dropped 5; count of bases not matched to a gene: 7. There are 15 residues in the CDR3. Looked up from germline, CDR1 is MNHNS and CDR2 is SASEGT.